Following are 26 T cell receptor beta chains from one sample sequenced in a study of molecular identifiers for immune sequencing clone quantification. TCRdb passed the PCR reads through MiXCR, listing each CDR3 protein once. This sample yields hundreds of thousands of distinct CDR3 sequences, of which less than 30% are seen a single time; 0.78% belongs to the top ten. The source material was naive CD8+ T cells from blood, with Jurkat cell RNA spiked in. Subset of the sample: FACS-sorted CD8+CD4-CCR7+CD45RA+ naive T cells. These receptors came from a human donor in good health. Some libraries in this study had Jurkat cell RNA spiked in.

With regard to this clonotype: This may arise from a read error, as a much more abundant clone is one base away. This rearrangement joins TRBV6-6 to TRBJ1-1; D ambiguous. Germline CDR1 MNHNY, CDR2 SVGAGI (reference sequence). The CDR3 sequence is 12 residues long. In nucleotides, the CDR3 is TGTGCCAGCAGTTACTCGAACACTGAAGCTTCCTTT. It is translated as CASSYSNTEASF.

The chain employs TRBV7-6 and TRBJ2-7; 9 bases are shared with TRBD2. The CDR3 spans 15 residues. J was trimmed by 5 bases and V by 3 bases; bases with no gene match: 8. The germline CDR1 and CDR2 sequences are SGHVS and FNYEAQ. The CDR3 DNA is TGTGCCAGCAGCTTCGCCCCTAGCGGGGTCAACGAGCAGTACTTC. Translation: CASSFAPSGVNEQYF.

This clonotype was counted between two and nine times. The chain uses TRBV19 and TRBJ2-7, with D possibly being TRBD1 (5 bases). The CDR3 contains 14 residues. The germline CDR1 and CDR2 sequences are LNHDA and SQIVND (reference sequence). The V end lost 3 bases, the J end lost 6 bases, and 15 bases lay between the germline ends. The CDR3 reads CASSMQGLSPEQYF. The CDR3, as DNA: TGTGCCAGTAGTATGCAGGGTCTCTCCCCCGAGCAGTACTTC.

This clonotype appeared many times. V and J are TRBV4-1 and TRBJ2-3; D tentatively reads TRBD1 or TRBD2 (5 bases each). CDR1 is MGHRA and CDR2 is YSYEKL in the germline V gene. The CDR3 is 13 residues long. The V end was cut by 4 bases, the J end by 6 bases, with 11 bases between. The CDR3 sequence is CASSPGRADTQYF. CDR3 coding DNA: TGCGCCAGCAGCCCAGGGCGGGCCGATACGCAGTATTTT.

As to this clonotype: A clone one base away is much larger, so this may be a read error. A read error is likely, as this CDR3 ends without the conserved phenylalanine or tryptophan. The V gene is TRBV9, the J gene TRBJ1-2, with TRBD1 matching over 7 bases. The CDR3 has 15 amino acids. Germline trimming cut 4 bases from V and 3 bases from J; bases unmatched to any gene: 9. Per germline, CDR1 SGDLS and CDR2 YYNGEE. CDR3: CASSPPRGPDYGYTI. CDR3 DNA sequence: TGTGCCAGCAGCCCCCCGAGGGGGCCCGACTATGGCTACACCATC.

Details on this clonotype: At one end, the junction sequence differs from germline, possibly due to a read error. V usage is TRBV19 and J usage is TRBJ2-7; tentative D call: TRBD1 (6 bases). CDR1 is LNHDA and CDR2 is SQIVND in the germline V gene (reference sequence). The CDR3 is made up of 15 amino acids. The CDR3 nucleotides read TGTACCAGTAGTATAGGGTTAGGACAGAGGGACGAGCAGTACTTC. It translates to CTSSIGLGQRDEQYF.

Points on this clonotype: A much larger clone differs by one base, so this may be a read error. The chain employs TRBV12-3 or TRBV12-4 and TRBJ2-7, with D unclear. This CDR3 is built from 13 residues. The V end lost 5 bases, the J end lost 0 bases, and 8 bases lay between the germline ends. The CDR3 reads CASSVWPSYEQYF. In DNA, the CDR3 is TGTGCCAGCAGTGTGTGGCCCTCCTACGAGCAGTACTTC.

This clonotype was seen many times. The chain has TRBV4-1 and TRBJ1-2, with 8 positions matching TRBD1. Per germline, CDR1 MGHRA and CDR2 YSYEKL. V trimming: 3 bases; J trimming: 12 bases; junction bases outside the gene matches: 3. This CDR3 contains 11 residues. CDR3 in DNA: TGCGCCAGCAGCCAGGACAGGGTTCACACCTTC. Translating gives CASSQDRVHTF.

Ten or more counts support this clonotype. The chain is built from TRBV20-1 and TRBJ2-7, with D uncertain. Trimming took off 0 bases at V and 2 bases at J, with 5 bases between the two ends. Germline lookup yields CDR1 DFQATT and CDR2 SNEGSKA (reference sequence). CDR3 length equals 12 residues. As DNA, the CDR3 is TGCAGTGCTAGAGACGGTACCTACGAGCAGTACTTC. Residues: CSARDGTYEQYF.

This clonotype was observed many times. The rearrangement joins TRBV7-2 to TRBJ2-3; tentative D call: TRBD2 (6 bases). V lost 3 bases to trimming and J lost 0 bases, with 16 bases between them. Germline loops: CDR1 SGHTA, CDR2 FQGNSA. The CDR3 contains 17 residues. The chain's CDR3 is CASSFPRGGESTDTQYF. The CDR3 nucleotides read TGTGCCAGCAGCTTTCCGCGGGGCGGGGAAAGCACAGATACGCAGTATTTT. Looking up the rest from reference TRBV7-2 and TRBJ2-3 gives the full variable domain: GAGVSQSPSNKVTEKGKDVELRCDPISGHTALYWYRQSLGQGLEFLIYFQGNSAPDKSGLPSDRFSAERTGGSVSTLTIQRTQQEDSAVYLCASSFPRGGESTDTQYFGPGTRLTVL.

The sample holds a few counts of this clonotype. This sequence joins TRBV5-6 and TRBJ1-5; perhaps TRBD1 as D (5 bases). The CDR3 spans 16 residues. The ends were cut back, 3 bases at V and 7 bases at J, with 20 bases in the middle. The germline CDR1 and CDR2 sequences are SGHDT and YYEEEE. In DNA, the CDR3 is TGTGCCAGCAGCTCCACGCTCGGACCTGAGGGGCAGCCCCAGCATTTT. It codes for CASSSTLGPEGQPQHF.

The rearrangement uses TRBV24-1 and TRBJ2-1; a possible D gene is TRBD1 (5 bases). Germline CDR1 reads KGHDR; CDR2 reads SFDVKD. Trimming stripped 5 bases from V and 6 bases from J, with 13 bases between. This CDR3 has 14 amino acids. The DNA of the CDR3 is TGTGCCACCAGTGGCGGCAGGGTGAGCAATGAGCAGTTCTTC. Protein sequence: CATSGGRVSNEQFF.

This clonotype was found a few times. The V gene is TRBV11-2, the J gene TRBJ1-6; D remains unclear. The CDR3 loop spans 11 amino acids. The V gene's germline CDR1 is SGHAT and CDR2 FQNNGV. Trimming left V 1 base short and J 14 bases short, with 6 bases between. The CDR3 DNA reads TGTGCCAGCAGCTTAGGCCTGGCCCTCCACTTT. Its translation is CASSLGLALHF.

This clonotype was seen more than once but under ten times. The chain recombines TRBV10-1 with TRBJ2-5, with D unresolved. CDR1 is WNHNN and CDR2 is SYGVQD in the germline V gene (reference sequence). This CDR3 has 15 amino acids. Trimming cost V 0 bases and J 0 bases, with 8 bases left between them. Written as DNA, the CDR3 is TGCGCCAGCAGTGAGTCGAGTAGGAACCAAGAGACCCAGTACTTC. Translating it yields CASSESSRNQETQYF.

Note on this clonotype: This could be a read error, since a much larger clone is one nucleotide away. V is TRBV7-8 and J is TRBJ1-3; D is perhaps TRBD1 (5 bases). The CDR3 consists of 14 residues. The V and J ends lost 4 bases and 0 bases respectively, with 7 bases between them. The germline gives CDR1 SGHVS, CDR2 FQNEAQ. The CDR3 loop is CASSSRVSGNTIYF. CDR3 nucleotide sequence: TGTGCCAGCAGCTCCAGGGTCTCTGGAAACACCATATATTTT.

The chain carries TRBV12-3 or TRBV12-4 and TRBJ1-2; D is ambiguous. The V end was cut by 6 bases, the J end by 6 bases, with 14 bases between. The CDR3 loop spans 13 amino acids. The chain's CDR3 is CASSRVYSDGYTF. In DNA form, the CDR3 reads TGTGCCAGCAGCCGGGTCTACTCCGATGGCTACACCTTC.

The chain is built from TRBV6-2 or TRBV6-3 and TRBJ2-2; a possible D gene is TRBD1 (6 bases). The V gene's germline CDR1 is MNHEY and CDR2 SVGEGT. This CDR3 is 14 amino acids long. V dropped 7 bases and J dropped 7 bases, with 16 bases sitting between them. CDR3 nucleotides: TGTGCCAGCACAGGGGCCCCAACAAGCGGGGAGCTGTTTTTT. This codes for CASTGAPTSGELFF.

This clonotype was seen more than once but under ten times. This sequence joins TRBV7-3 and TRBJ2-3; 9 bases fit TRBD1. Germline V gene sequence: CDR1 SGHTA, CDR2 FQGTGA. Trimming at V came to 4 bases and at J to 3 bases, leaving 5 bases not matched to a gene. There are 15 residues in the CDR3. CDR3: CASSSTGGITDTQYF. CDR3 DNA: TGTGCCAGCAGCTCAACAGGGGGCATTACAGATACGCAGTATTTT. The complete variable domain, with remaining parts taken from reference TRBV7-3 and TRBJ2-3, reads GAGVSQTPSNKVTEKGKYVELRCDPISGHTALYWYRQSLGQGPEFLIYFQGTGAADDSGLPNDRFFAVRPEGSVSTLKIQRTERGDSAVYLCASSSTGGITDTQYFGPGTRLTVL.

This clonotype was seen at least ten times. Here the CDR3 reads CASRPGTGGWNEQFF. The CDR3 nucleotides are TGTGCCAGCAGACCCGGGACAGGGGGGTGGAATGAGCAGTTCTTC. V is TRBV12-3 or TRBV12-4 and J is TRBJ2-1; 11 bases line up with TRBD1. Trimming removed 6 bases from V and 7 bases from J; junction bases left unmatched: 8. This CDR3 is built from 15 residues.

This clonotype was picked up a small number of times. A read error may produce the germline difference seen at one junction end. This rearrangement joins TRBV20-1 to TRBJ1-1; a weak D match, TRBD1 (6 bases). Germline assignment: CDR1 DFQATT and CDR2 SNEGSKA (reference sequence). CDR3 size: 15 residues. This CDR3 is CSATELRTENTKAFF. DNA of the CDR3: TGCAGTGCCACCGAACTCCGGACAGAAAACACTAAAGCTTTCTTT.

The rearrangement uses TRBV25-1 and TRBJ2-7, with 9 bases matching TRBD1. Unmatched junction bases numbered 11, after V lost 2 bases and J lost 9 bases. CDR3 length: 15 residues. Germline lookup yields CDR1 MGHDK and CDR2 SYGVNS. CDR3: CASSEAQGAGVAQYF. For the CDR3, the DNA is TGTGCCAGCAGTGAAGCACAGGGGGCGGGGGTCGCGCAGTACTTC.

The chain has TRBV24-1 and TRBJ2-5; TRBD1 matches 10 bases. The CDR3 is 15 residues long. Germline trimming cut 3 bases from V and 8 bases from J; bases unmatched to any gene: 8. Germline V gene sequence: CDR1 KGHDR, CDR2 SFDVKD. CDR3 region: CATSDPGQGSDTQYF. The CDR3 nucleotides are TGTGCCACCAGTGATCCGGGACAGGGGTCGGATACCCAGTACTTC.

Only one count was recorded for this clonotype. A much larger clonotype is one base distant, so this may be a read error. V usage is TRBV27 and J usage is TRBJ2-6; weak D call: TRBD1 (5 bases). CDR3 length: 15 amino acids. Germline assignment: CDR1 MNHEY and CDR2 SMNVEV (reference sequence). Here the CDR3 reads CASSWVGSGASVLTF. DNA for the CDR3: TGTGCCAGCAGTTGGGTCGGCTCTGGGGCCAGCGTCCTGACTTTC. The whole variable domain, filled in from reference TRBV27 and TRBJ2-6, reads EAQVTQNPRYLITVTGKKLTVTCSQNMNHEYMSWYRQDPGLGLRQIYYSMNVEVTDKGDVPEGYKVSRKEKRNFPLILESPSPNQTSLYFCASSWVGSGASVLTFGAGSRLTVL.

The sample holds many counts of this clonotype. This rearrangement joins TRBV10-2 to TRBJ2-5; D perhaps matches TRBD2 (5 bases). Germline V gene lookup returns CDR1 WSHSY and CDR2 SAAADI. With 1 base removed from V and 3 bases from J, the gap between germline ends came to 15 bases. CDR3 length: 16 amino acids. The chain's CDR3 is CASSEFRSGGEETQYF. The CDR3 DNA is TGCGCCAGCAGTGAGTTTCGCAGTGGAGGAGAAGAGACCCAGTACTTC.

This clonotype came up a few times. V gene TRBV27 combines with J gene TRBJ2-7, with D possibly being TRBD1 (6 bases). V lost 5 bases, J lost 0 bases, and 14 bases lay in between. This CDR3 spans 15 amino acids. Germline CDR1 reads MNHEY; CDR2 reads SMNVEV (reference sequence). The CDR3: CASSRTQGSSYEQYF. The DNA for the CDR3 is TGTGCCAGCAGTAGGACGCAGGGGAGCTCCTACGAGCAGTACTTC.

The gene calls are TRBV6-2 or TRBV6-3 and TRBJ1-2; D gene unclear. The CDR3 consists of 17 residues. Germline assignment: CDR1 MNHEY and CDR2 SVGEGT. The V and J ends lost 4 bases and 2 bases respectively, with 20 bases between them. In DNA form, the CDR3 reads TGTGCCAGCAGTTCCACCGCTCCCCAGGATAACAACTATGGCTACACCTTC. Residues: CASSSTAPQDNNYGYTF.